Only one count was recorded for the clone carrying this TCR beta chain. Its antigen is unidentified. The data belong to a study of OX40 agonist ivuxolimab in advanced cancers. Whole-study findings and limits: Expanded clones belonging to CD8+ T cells outnumbered, on average, those of CD4+. Some nonresponders likewise displayed low normalized T-cell clonal expansion. Both CD4+ and CD8+ T cell populations in blood had undergone clonal expansion by week 6 at 0.1 to 3.0 mg/kg.

The V and J ends lost 5 bases and 8 bases, in that order; junction bases with no gene match: 9. The germline CDR1 and CDR2 sequences are SGHVS and FQNEAQ. The CDR3 consists of 16 residues. TCRdb's copy holds only in-frame clones and misses some; the assay was immunoSEQ multiplex PCR. The data show tens of thousands of clones, almost 90% seen once. The sample in question was CD4+ or CD8+ T cells sorted from blood, obtained in a trial of the OX40 agonist ivuxolimab. The chain combines TRBV7-8 with TRBJ2-1, with 13 bases that match TRBD2. The TCR was taken from an adult with an advanced solid tumor such as melanoma, head and neck, liver or kidney cancer. Here the CDR3 reads CASSLRTSGSRDEQFF. CDR3 sequence (DNA): TGTGCCAGCAGCCTCCGGACTAGCGGGAGCAGGGATGAGCAGTTCTTC.